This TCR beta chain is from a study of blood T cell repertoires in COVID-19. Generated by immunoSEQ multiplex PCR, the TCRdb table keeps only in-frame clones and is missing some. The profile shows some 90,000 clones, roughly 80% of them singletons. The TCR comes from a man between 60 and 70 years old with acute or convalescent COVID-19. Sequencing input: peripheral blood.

In nucleotides, the CDR3 is TGTGCCAGCAGTTCCCCTAGCGGGGGGAGAACAGATACGCAGTATTTT. This encodes CASSSPSGGRTDTQYF. The gene calls are TRBV27 and TRBJ2-3, with TRBD2 identical over 11 bases. Germline loops: CDR1 MNHEY, CDR2 SMNVEV (reference sequence). Trimming took 4 bases from V and 3 from J; bases not matched to a gene: 6. This CDR3 has 16 residues.